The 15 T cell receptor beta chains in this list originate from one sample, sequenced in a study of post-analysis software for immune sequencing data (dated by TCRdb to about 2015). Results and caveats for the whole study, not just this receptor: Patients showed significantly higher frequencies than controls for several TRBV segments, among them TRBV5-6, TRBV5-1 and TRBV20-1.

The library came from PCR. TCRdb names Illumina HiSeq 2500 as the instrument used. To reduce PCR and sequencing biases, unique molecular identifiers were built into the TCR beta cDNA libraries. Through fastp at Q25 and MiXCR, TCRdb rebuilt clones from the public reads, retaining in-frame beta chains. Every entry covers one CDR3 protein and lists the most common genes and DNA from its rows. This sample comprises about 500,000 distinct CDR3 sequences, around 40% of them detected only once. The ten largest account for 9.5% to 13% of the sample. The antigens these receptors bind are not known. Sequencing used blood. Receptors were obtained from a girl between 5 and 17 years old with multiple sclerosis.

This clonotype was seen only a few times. DNA for the CDR3: TGTGCCAGCAGTGTCAGGACGGATAGCAATCAGCCCCAGCATTTT. It is translated as CASSVRTDSNQPQHF. The genes are TRBV2 and TRBJ1-5; D is unresolved. The V gene's germline CDR1 is SNHLY and CDR2 FYNNEI. V lost 4 bases and J lost 0, with 10 bases in between. CDR3 length: 15 residues.

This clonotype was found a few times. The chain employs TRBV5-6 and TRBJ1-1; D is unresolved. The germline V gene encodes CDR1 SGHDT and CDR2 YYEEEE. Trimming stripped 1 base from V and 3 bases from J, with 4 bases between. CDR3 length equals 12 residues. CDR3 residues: CASSLSYTEAFF. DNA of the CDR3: TGTGCCAGCAGCTTGAGTTACACTGAAGCTTTCTTT.

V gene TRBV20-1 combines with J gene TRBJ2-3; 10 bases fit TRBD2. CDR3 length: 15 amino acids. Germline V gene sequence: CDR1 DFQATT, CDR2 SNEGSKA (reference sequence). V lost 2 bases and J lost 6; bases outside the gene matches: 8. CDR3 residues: CSARQPSGRADTQYF. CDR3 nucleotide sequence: TGCAGTGCTAGACAACCGAGCGGGAGGGCTGATACGCAGTATTTT.

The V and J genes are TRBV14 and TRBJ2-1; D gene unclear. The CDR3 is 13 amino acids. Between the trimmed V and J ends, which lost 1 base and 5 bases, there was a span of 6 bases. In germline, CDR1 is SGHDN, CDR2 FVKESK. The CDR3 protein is CASSQVSNNEQFF. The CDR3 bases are TGTGCCAGCAGCCAAGTCTCAAACAATGAGCAGTTCTTC.

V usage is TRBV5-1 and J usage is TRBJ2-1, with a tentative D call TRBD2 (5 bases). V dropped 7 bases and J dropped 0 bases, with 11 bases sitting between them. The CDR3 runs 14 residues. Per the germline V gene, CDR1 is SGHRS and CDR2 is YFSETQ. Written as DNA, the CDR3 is TGCGCCAGCTGGTCGGGGAGCTCCTACAATGAGCAGTTCTTC. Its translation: CASWSGSSYNEQFF.

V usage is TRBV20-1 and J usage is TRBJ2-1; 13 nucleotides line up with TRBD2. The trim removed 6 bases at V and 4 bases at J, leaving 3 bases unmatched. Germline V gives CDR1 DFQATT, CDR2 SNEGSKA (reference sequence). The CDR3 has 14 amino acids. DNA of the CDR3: TGCAGTGCCGGGACTAGCGGGATATACAATGAGCAGTTCTTC. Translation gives CSAGTSGIYNEQFF.

For the CDR3, the DNA is TGCAGTGCTGTCGTTGGACAGGGGACTAGCGGTTACAATGAGCAGTTCTTC. As protein: CSAVVGQGTSGYNEQFF. The rearrangement joins TRBV20-1 to TRBJ2-1; 11 bases agree with TRBD2. The germline V gene encodes CDR1 DFQATT and CDR2 SNEGSKA (reference sequence). The length of the CDR3 is 17 residues. V was clipped by 5 bases and J by 4 bases; unmatched bases: 13.

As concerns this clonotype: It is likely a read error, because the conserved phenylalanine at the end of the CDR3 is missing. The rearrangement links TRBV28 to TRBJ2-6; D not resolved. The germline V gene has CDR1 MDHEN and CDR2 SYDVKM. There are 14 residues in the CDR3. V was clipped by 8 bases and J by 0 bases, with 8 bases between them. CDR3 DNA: TGTGCCAGCGCCCCAAGCTCTGGGGCCAACGTCCTGACTGTC. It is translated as CASAPSSGANVLTV.

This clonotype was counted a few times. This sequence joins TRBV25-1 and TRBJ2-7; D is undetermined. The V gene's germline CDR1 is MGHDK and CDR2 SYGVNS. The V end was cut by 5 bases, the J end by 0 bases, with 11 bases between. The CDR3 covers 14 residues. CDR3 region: CASSRKLSSYEQYF. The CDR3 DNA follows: TGTGCCAGCAGTCGAAAGCTGAGCTCCTACGAGCAGTACTTC.

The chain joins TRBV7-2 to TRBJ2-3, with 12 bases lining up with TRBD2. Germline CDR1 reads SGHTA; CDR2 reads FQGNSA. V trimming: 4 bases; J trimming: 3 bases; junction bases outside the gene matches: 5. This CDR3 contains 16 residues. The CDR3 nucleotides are TGTGCCAGCAGCTCGACTAGCGGGAGAGGGACAGATACGCAGTATTTT. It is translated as CASSSTSGRGTDTQYF.

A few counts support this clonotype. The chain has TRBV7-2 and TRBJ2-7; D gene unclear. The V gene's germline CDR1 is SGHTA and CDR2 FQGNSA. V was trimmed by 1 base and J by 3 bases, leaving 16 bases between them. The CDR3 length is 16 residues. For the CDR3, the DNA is TGTGCCAGCAGCTTAGAGCCCGTGGGCGGCCACTACGAGCAGTACTTC. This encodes CASSLEPVGGHYEQYF.

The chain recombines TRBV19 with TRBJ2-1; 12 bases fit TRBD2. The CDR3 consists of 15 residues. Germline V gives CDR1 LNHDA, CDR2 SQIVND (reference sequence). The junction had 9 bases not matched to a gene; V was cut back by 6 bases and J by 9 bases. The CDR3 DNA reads TGTGCCAGTAGCTCGGCTAGCGGGAGGGCCCTTGAGCAGTTCTTC. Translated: CASSSASGRALEQFF. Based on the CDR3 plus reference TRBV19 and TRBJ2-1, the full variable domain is DGGITQSPKYLFRKEGQNVTLSCEQNLNHDAMYWYRQDPGQGLRLIYYSQIVNDFQKGDIAEGYSVSREKKESFPLTVTSAQKNPTAFYLCASSSASGRALEQFFGPGTRLTVL.

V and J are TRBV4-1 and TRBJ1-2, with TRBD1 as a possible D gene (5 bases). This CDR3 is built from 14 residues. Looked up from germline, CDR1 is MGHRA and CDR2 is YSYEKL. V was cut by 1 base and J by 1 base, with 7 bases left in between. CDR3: CASSQGQLNYGYTF. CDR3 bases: TGCGCCAGCAGCCAAGGACAGCTTAACTATGGCTACACCTTC.

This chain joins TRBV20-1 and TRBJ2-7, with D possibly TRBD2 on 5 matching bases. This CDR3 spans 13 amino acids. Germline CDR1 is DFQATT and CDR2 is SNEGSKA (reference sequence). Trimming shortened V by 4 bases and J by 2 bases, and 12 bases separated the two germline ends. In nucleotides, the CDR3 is TGCAGTGCTAAGGAAGGACTTGCCTACGAGCAGTACTTC. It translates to CSAKEGLAYEQYF.

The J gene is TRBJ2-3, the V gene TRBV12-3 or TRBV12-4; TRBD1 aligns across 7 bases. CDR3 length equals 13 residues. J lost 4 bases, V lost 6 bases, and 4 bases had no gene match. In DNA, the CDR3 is TGTGCCAGCAGCCGAACAGGGGCAGATACGCAGTATTTT. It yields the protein CASSRTGADTQYF.